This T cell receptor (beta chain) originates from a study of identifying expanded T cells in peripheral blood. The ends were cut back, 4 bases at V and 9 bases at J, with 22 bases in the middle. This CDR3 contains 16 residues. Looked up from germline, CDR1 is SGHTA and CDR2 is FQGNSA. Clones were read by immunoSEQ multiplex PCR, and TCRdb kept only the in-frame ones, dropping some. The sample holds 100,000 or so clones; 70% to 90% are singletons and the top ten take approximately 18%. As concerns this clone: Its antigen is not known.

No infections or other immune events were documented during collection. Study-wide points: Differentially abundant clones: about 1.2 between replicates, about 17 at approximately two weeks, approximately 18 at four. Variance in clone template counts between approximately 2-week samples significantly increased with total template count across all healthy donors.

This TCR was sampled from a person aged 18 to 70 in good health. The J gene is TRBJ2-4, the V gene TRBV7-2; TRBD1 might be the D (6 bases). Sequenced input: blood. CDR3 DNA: TGTGCCAGCAGCTCCGTGTCCGAGGGGGATATTGGCATTCAGTACTTC. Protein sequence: CASSSVSEGDIGIQYF.